This T cell receptor beta chain was found in a study of blood T cell repertoires in COVID-19. In the study overall: Acute and convalescent COVID-19 specimens originated in the United States, Italy and Spain.

CDR3 size: 14 residues. V was shortened by 8 bases and J by 2 bases, with 14 bases between the two germline ends. Germline V gene lookup returns CDR1 ENHRY and CDR2 SYGVKD. Some clones are missing from TCRdb's copy, which holds only in-frame ones; the method was immunoSEQ multiplex PCR. The sample shows about 13,000 clones, under 80% of them seen only once. The chain links TRBV10-3 to TRBJ2-3, with D tentatively TRBD2 (6 bases). This clonotype was sampled from a woman over 75 with acute or convalescent COVID-19. The source material was peripheral blood. For the CDR3, the DNA is TGTGCCATCGGCGGGGCGGGGATCACAGATACGCAGTATTTT. The encoded protein is CAIGGAGITDTQYF.